The present entry profiles one T cell receptor beta chain with its context. What antigen it recognizes has not been identified. Base qualities are not recorded, but no much larger clone differs from it by a single base. The germline V gene (reference sequence) provides CDR1 SEHNR and CDR2 FQNEAQ. The CDR3 contains 14 residues, cysteine and phenylalanine counted. The only DNA kept is the CDR3, 42 bases in frame from the first base. V is cut by 7 bases and J by 4 bases, and the space between the germline ends is 16 bases. TCRbeta CDR3 regions were amplified from genomic DNA by means of the immunoSEQ Assay, a bias-controlled multiplex PCR. As for how the authors treated the data: Within the assay, amplification of reference gene primers was used to estimate how many nucleated cells each sample contained. To quantify the absolute abundance of each unique TCRbeta CDR3 rearrangement, sequence reads were collapsed and filtered. For each sample, productive Simpson clonality was calculated as the square root of Simpson's diversity index across productive rearrangements. Not all clones reach the TCRdb copy of this immuneACCESS table, which keeps in-frame sequences only. Checked studies attribute under half of the gap to unresolved V genes and leave the rest unexplained. The DNA gave D and trimming, while V, J and clone size come from that table. The sample table lists around 130,000 clones, around nine tenths of them with a count of one. The ten most abundant clones make up more than 2% of the sample.

The sample comes from a study of blood T cell repertoires in COVID-19 (dated by TCRdb to about 2020). Regarding the complete study: The collaborator samples originated in the United States, Italy and Spain and spanned the acute and convalescent phases of COVID-19. Sample metadata almost always included a de-identified subject ID, COVID-19 status, age in years and sex. The repertoires were made available in a free public database intended to serve as a resource for research on the immune response to SARS-CoV-2. Where available, HLA class I and class II types were obtained from metadata supplied by the sample provider rather than from assay-based typing. The material from the prospective study consisted of cDNA or gDNA derived from T cells, B-cell-depleted T cells, or PBMCs. Samples came from the ongoing ImmuneRACE study (first 160 participants) plus 1,254 subjects from 6 global collaborators. The dataset comprised deeply sampled blood TCRbeta repertoires from subjects exposed to, actively infected with, or recovered from COVID-19.

Here is what the overall study found, with its caveats: How much clinical and demographic metadata was included differed by source and by participant, and the metadata was provided uncurated.

Collaborating institutions collected whole blood in K2EDTA tubes following their own protocols. For TCRbeta analysis, collaborator samples were shipped as frozen whole blood, as isolated PBMCs, or as DNA extracted from either sample type. Sequenced: peripheral blood. The V and J segments used are TRBV7-9 and TRBJ1-2; possibly the D gene is TRBD1, per 5 matching bases. This TCR derives from a woman aged 45-59 years with acute or convalescent COVID-19. The DNA sequence follows: TGTGCCAGCACGGTCGGGCAGGGAATCTATGGCTACACCTTC. It encodes CASTVGQGIYGYTF.